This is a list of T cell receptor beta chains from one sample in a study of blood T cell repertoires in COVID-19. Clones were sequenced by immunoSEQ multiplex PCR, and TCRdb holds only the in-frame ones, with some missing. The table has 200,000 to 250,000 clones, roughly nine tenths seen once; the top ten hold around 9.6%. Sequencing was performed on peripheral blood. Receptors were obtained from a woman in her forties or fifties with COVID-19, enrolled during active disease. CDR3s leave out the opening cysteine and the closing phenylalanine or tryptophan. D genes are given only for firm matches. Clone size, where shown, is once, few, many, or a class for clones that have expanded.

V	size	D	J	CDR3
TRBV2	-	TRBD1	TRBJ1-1	ASTVLLPGQGNTEAF
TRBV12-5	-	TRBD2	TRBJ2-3	ASGPGTSGGNSTDTQY
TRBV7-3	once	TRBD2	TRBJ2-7	ASSLIGAGDDEQY
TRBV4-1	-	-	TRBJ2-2	ASSQAGGETGELF
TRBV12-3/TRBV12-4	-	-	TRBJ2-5	ASSPASEETQY
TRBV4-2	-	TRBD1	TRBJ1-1	ASSQDYRTGFLVGTEAF
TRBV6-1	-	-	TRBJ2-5	ASSERGGTQY
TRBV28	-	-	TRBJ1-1	ASRRQGTEAF
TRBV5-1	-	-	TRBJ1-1	ASSLGSGVGTEAF
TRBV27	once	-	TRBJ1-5	ASSLIQNQPQH
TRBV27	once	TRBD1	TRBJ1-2	ASSLSPPGGAFYGYT
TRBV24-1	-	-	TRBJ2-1	ATSDFAGNEQF
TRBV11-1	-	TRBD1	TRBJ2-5	ASSLNRGLGETQY
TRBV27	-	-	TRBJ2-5	ASSLGVSRGETQY
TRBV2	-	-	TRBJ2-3	ASSPTSKDTQY
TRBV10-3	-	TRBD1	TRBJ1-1	AINTGGGTEAF
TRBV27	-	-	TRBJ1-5	ASSLQSRGDGNQPQH
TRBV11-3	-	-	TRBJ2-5	ASSLGGNQETQY
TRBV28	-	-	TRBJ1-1	ASNLGLPRGTEAF
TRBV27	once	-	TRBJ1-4	ASSYRRTNEKLF
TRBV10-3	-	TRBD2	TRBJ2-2	AIFSGAPTGELF
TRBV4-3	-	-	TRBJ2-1	ASSQGVGRGSYNEQF
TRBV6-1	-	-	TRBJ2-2	ASSEGRGLHTGELF
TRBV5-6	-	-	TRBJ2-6	ASTWGAGANVLT
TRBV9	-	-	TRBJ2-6	ASTLRSSGANVLT
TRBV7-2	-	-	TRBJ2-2	ASSSLSGLRTGELF
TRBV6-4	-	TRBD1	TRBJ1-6	ASLPGQGVNSPLH
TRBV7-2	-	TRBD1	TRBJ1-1	ASSQIGRDRPRRTEAF
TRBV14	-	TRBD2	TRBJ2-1	ASSQSASGAPARNEQF
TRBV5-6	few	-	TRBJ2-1	ASSLAGEQF
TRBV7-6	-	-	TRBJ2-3	ASSVGRTDTQY
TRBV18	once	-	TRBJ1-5	ASSRQGNQPQH
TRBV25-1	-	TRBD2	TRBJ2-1	ASSAGGHLWYEQF
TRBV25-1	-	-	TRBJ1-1	ASSARAMNTEAF